These 12 T cell receptor beta chains originate from one sample sequenced in a study of CD8+ T cells in alopecia areata. Treatment meaning: oral pan-JAK inhibitor, 5-10 mg twice daily. cDNA reverse transcribed from extracted RNA served as the sequencing template. Produced via immunoSEQ multiplex PCR; TCRdb's table is partial and in-frame only. Found here are about 210,000 clones, around 43% of them singletons; the top ten hold 2% to 3%. Sequencing used CD4+ T cells sorted from blood, obtained at approximately week 37, from a patient treated with tofacitinib. These receptor sequences come from a human donor with alopecia areata.

This sequence joins TRBV23-1 and TRBJ2-1; possible D gene TRBD1, 6 bases. TRBV23-1 is recorded as an ORF, its role being uncertain. This CDR3 region has 12 residues. The V gene lost 9 bases and the J gene lost 5 bases, with 11 bases spanning the gap. Written as DNA, the CDR3 is TGCGCCAGAGGGGGACCCAACAATGAGCAGTTCTTC. Its protein product is CARGGPNNEQFF.

CDR3: CASSGGQVGFNTEAFF. The CDR3 region has the DNA TGTGCCAGTAGTGGCGGGCAGGTGGGGTTTAACACTGAAGCTTTCTTT. V usage is TRBV19 and J usage is TRBJ1-1; no clear D gene. The CDR3 is 16 amino acids. Trimming left V 5 bases short and J 2 bases short, with 18 bases between. Germline V gene sequence: CDR1 LNHDA, CDR2 SQIVND (reference sequence).

This chain connects TRBV28 to TRBJ2-1, with D possibly TRBD2 on 6 matching bases. V lost 7 bases, J lost 2 bases, and 18 bases lay in between. CDR1 and CDR2 (germline): MDHEN, SYDVKM. The CDR3 is 16 residues long. The CDR3: CASTSREPTAYNEQFF. CDR3 nucleotides: TGTGCCAGCACCTCCCGGGAGCCGACGGCCTACAATGAGCAGTTCTTC.

The chain links TRBV7-9 to TRBJ2-5; 9 positions agree with TRBD1. Germline CDR1 is SEHNR and CDR2 is FQNEAQ (reference sequence). The junction had 8 bases not matched to a gene; V was cut back by 5 bases and J by 1 base. This CDR3 region has 16 residues. CDR3 in amino acids: CASSAVRDRAQETQYF. The DNA for the CDR3 is TGTGCCAGCAGCGCAGTCCGGGACAGGGCCCAAGAGACCCAGTACTTC.

This clone was counted once. CDR3 coding DNA: TGTGCCAGCAGCACCGGGACTAGCGGGAGGTTGCAGTATTTT. It is translated as CASSTGTSGRLQYF. The chain recombines TRBV11-2 with TRBJ2-3; 15 bases are a match to TRBD2. V dropped 5 bases and J dropped 11; count of bases not matched to a gene: 5. The germline V gene has CDR1 SGHAT and CDR2 FQNNGV. The CDR3 consists of 14 residues.

V gene TRBV6-4 combines with J gene TRBJ2-1; D not certain. The V gene's germline CDR1 is MRHNA and CDR2 SNTAGT. Trimming took 0 bases from V and 6 from J, leaving 6 bases between them. The CDR3 runs 13 residues. The CDR3 DNA sequence: TGTGCCAGCAGTGACTCCAGGTTCAATGAGCAGTTCTTC. The encoded protein is CASSDSRFNEQFF.

This clone was detected only a few times. V usage is TRBV29-1 and J usage is TRBJ2-1, with D perhaps matching TRBD1 or TRBD2 (6 bases each). This CDR3 comprises 14 residues. V lost 6 bases and J 4 bases, leaving 16 bases between the germline ends. Germline-derived CDR1 and CDR2 are SQVTM and ANQGSEA. DNA of the CDR3: TGCAGCGTCGTGAGGGGGGAGTCGTACAATGAGCAGTTCTTC. Translated: CSVVRGESYNEQFF.

This clone was seen a few times. The V gene is TRBV30, the J gene TRBJ1-5, with D possibly TRBD1 on 5 matching bases. V was trimmed by 0 bases and J by 3 bases, leaving 12 bases between them. CDR3 length equals 15 residues. Germline V lookup: CDR1 GTSNPN, CDR2 SVGIG (reference sequence). This chain's CDR3 is CAWSVSRGVNQPQHF. The CDR3 DNA is TGTGCCTGGAGTGTATCGCGGGGCGTCAATCAGCCCCAGCATTTT.

The rearrangement links TRBV6-5 to TRBJ2-7, with 8 bases lining up with TRBD1. Losses at the gene ends were 7 bases for V and 6 bases for J; bases not matched to a gene: 11. This CDR3 is built from 14 residues. Germline assignment: CDR1 MNHEY and CDR2 SVGAGI. The CDR3 loop is CASIKLGQGGEQYF. The DNA for the CDR3 is TGTGCCAGCATCAAACTCGGACAGGGAGGCGAGCAGTACTTC.

The chain couples TRBV30 to TRBJ1-3; 7 nucleotides agree with TRBD1. Germline-derived CDR1 and CDR2 are GTSNPN and SVGIG (reference sequence). The CDR3 loop spans 15 amino acids. Trimming took 4 bases from V and 0 from J; bases not matched to a gene: 6. CDR3 region: CAWNRDSLSGNTIYF. CDR3 coding DNA: TGTGCCTGGAACCGGGACAGCCTCTCTGGAAACACCATATATTTT.

The gene calls are TRBV7-9 and TRBJ1-1; 9 bases line up with TRBD1. The CDR3 extends over 18 amino acids. Unmatched junction bases numbered 14, after V lost 3 bases and J lost 3 bases. Germline V gene sequence: CDR1 SEHNR, CDR2 FQNEAQ (reference sequence). The CDR3 DNA reads TGTGCCAGCAGCTTTCTACAGGGGGCTACCGACCTCCACACTGAAGCTTTCTTT. Its translation: CASSFLQGATDLHTEAFF.

This clone was seen more than once but under ten times. The V and J genes are TRBV7-9 and TRBJ2-5; D gene uncertain. CDR1 is SEHNR, CDR2 FQNEAQ, per germline (reference sequence). Trimming removed 4 bases from V and 5 bases from J, with 5 bases in between. The CDR3 totals 11 residues. CDR3 region: CASSSSETQYF. The CDR3, as DNA: TGTGCCAGCAGCTCATCCGAGACCCAGTACTTC. The full variable domain, rest sourced from reference TRBV7-9 and TRBJ2-5, is DTGVSQNPRHKITKRGQNVTFRCDPISEHNRLYWYRQTLGQGPEFLTYFQNEAQLEKSRLLSDRFSAERPKGSFSTLEIQRTEQGDSAMYLCASSSSETQYFGPGTRLLVL.